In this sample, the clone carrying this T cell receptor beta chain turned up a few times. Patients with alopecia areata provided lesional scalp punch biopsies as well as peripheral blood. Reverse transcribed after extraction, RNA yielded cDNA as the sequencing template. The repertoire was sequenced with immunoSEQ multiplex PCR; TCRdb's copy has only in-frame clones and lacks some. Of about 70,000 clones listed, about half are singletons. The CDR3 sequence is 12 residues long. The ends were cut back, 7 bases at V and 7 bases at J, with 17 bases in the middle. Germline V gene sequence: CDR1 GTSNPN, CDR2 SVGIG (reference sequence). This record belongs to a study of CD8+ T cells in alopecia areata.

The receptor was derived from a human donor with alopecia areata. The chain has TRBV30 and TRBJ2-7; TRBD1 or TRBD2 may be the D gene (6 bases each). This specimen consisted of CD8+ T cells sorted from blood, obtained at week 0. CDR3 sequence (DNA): TGTGCCTACCAGACGAGGGGGGTAGAGCAGTACTTC. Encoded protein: CAYQTRGVEQYF.